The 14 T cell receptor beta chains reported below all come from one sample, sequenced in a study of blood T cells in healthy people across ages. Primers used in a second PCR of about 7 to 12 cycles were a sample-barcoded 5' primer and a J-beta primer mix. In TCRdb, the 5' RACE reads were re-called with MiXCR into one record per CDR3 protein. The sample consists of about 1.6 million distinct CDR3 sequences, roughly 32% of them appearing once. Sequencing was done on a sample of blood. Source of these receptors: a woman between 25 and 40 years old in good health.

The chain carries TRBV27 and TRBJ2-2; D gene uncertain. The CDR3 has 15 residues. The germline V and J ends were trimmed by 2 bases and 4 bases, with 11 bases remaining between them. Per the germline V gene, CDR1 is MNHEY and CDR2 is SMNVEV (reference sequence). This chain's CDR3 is CASSLGPTGTGELFF. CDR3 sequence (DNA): TGTGCCAGCAGTTTAGGACCCACGGGCACCGGGGAGCTGTTTTTT.

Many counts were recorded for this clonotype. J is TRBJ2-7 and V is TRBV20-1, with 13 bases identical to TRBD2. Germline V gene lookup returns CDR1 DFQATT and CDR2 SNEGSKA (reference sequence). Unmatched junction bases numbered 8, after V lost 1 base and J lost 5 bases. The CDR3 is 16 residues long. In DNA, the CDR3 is TGCAGTGCTAGAGGCGAACGGACTAGCGGGAGCCACGAGCAGTACTTC. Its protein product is CSARGERTSGSHEQYF.

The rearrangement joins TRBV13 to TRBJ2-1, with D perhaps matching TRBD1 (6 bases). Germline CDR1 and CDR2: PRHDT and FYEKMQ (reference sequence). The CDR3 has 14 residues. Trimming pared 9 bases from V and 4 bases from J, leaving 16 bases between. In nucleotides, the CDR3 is TGTGCCAGACTCACAGGGATTGGTTACAATGAGCAGTTCTTC. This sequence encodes CARLTGIGYNEQFF.

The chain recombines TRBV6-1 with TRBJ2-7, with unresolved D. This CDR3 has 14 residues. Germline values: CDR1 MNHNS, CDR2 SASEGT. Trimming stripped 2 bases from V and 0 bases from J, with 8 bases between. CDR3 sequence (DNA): TGTGCCAGCAGTGAACGGAGCTCCTCCTACGAGCAGTACTTC. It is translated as CASSERSSSYEQYF.

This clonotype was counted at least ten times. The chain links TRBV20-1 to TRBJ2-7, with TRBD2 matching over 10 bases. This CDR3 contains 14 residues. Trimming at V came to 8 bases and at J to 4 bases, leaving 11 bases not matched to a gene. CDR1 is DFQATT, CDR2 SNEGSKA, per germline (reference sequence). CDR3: CSPLVPSGSYEQYF. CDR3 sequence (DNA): TGCAGTCCCCTAGTCCCTAGCGGGAGTTACGAGCAGTACTTC.

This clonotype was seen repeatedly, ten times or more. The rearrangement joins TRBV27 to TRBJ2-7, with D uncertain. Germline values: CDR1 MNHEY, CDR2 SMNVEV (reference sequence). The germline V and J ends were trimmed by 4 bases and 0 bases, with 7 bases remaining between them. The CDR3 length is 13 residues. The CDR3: CASSSVSSYEQYF. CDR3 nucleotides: TGTGCCAGCAGTTCTGTCAGCTCCTACGAGCAGTACTTC.

The CDR3 sequence: CATSRERGSRYEQYF. In DNA, the CDR3 is TGTGCCACCAGCAGAGAACGGGGTTCGAGATACGAGCAGTACTTC. V usage is TRBV15 and J usage is TRBJ2-7; D is perhaps TRBD2 (5 bases). V was shortened by 0 bases and J by 4 bases, with 13 bases between the two germline ends. The length of the CDR3 is 15 residues. The V gene's germline CDR1 is LNHNV and CDR2 YYDKDF (reference sequence).

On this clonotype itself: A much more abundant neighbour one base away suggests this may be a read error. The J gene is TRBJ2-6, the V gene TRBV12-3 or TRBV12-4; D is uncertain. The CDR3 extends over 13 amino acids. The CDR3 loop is CVSSMTGANVLTF. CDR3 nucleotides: TGTGTCAGCAGTATGACGGGGGCCAACGTCCTGACTTTC.

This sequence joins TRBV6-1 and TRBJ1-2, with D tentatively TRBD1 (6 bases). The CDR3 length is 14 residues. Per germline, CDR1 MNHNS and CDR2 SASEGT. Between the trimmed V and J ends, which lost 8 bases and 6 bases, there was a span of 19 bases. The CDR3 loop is CASAPERRGDGYTF. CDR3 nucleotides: TGTGCCAGCGCTCCGGAACGCAGGGGTGATGGCTACACCTTC.

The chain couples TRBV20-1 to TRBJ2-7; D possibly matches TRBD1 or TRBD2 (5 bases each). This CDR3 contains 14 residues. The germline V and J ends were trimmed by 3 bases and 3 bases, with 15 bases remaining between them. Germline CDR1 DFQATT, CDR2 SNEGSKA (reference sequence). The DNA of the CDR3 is TGCAGTGCTAGCCTAGCAGGGCCCCACTACGAGCAGTACTTC. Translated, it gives CSASLAGPHYEQYF.

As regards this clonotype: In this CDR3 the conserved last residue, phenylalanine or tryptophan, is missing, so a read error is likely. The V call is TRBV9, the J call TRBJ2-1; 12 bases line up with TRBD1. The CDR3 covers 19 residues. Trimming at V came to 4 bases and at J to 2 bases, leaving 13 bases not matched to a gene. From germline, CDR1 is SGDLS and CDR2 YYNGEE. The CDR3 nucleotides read TGTGCCAGCAGCTTGAGGGGTGGGACAGGGGGCAACACCTACAATGAGCAGTTCTTA. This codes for CASSLRGGTGGNTYNEQFL.

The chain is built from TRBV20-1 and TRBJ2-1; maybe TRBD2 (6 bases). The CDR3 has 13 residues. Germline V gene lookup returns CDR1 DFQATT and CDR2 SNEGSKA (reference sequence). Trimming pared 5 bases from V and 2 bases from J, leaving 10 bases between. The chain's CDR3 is CSARGSPYNEQFF. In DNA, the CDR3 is TGCAGTGCTCGGGGGAGCCCCTACAATGAGCAGTTCTTC.

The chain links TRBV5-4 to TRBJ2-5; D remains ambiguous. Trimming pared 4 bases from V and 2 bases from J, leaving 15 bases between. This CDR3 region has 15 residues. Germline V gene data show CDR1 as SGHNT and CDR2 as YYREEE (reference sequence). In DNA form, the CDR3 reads TGTGCCAGCAGCGCGAGGTCAGAGAGGCAAGAGACCCAGTACTTC. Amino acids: CASSARSERQETQYF.

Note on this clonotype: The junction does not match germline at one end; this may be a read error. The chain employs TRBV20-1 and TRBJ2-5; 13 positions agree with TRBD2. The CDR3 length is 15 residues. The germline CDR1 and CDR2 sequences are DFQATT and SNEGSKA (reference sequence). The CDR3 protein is CSATGTSGVQEAQYF. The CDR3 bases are TGCAGTGCTACTGGGACTAGCGGGGTACAAGAGGCCCAGTACTTC.